A single count supports the clone carrying this TCR beta chain. Antigen: not known. Assay used: immunoSEQ multiplex PCR; TCRdb lists only in-frame clones, some missing. There are about 80,000 clones in the sample; 90% occur only once, and 0.55% to 0.7% lies in the top ten. The data derive from a study of OX40 agonist ivuxolimab in advanced cancers. Study-level background: A male proportion of about 80% was recorded, with mean age roughly 62 years and range about 20 to 79. Antecedent anti-PD-1, anti-PD-L1 or anti-CTLA-4 therapy was permissible, with about 40% having received some.

Study results and limitations: Dose levels from 0.1 to 3.0 mg/kg saw CD4+ and CD8+ blood T cells expand clonally by week 6.

V lost 2 bases to trimming and J lost 4 bases, with 9 bases between them. Germline-derived CDR1 and CDR2 are MNHNY and SVGAGI (reference sequence). This CDR3 comprises 14 residues. The source is an adult with an advanced solid tumor such as melanoma, head and neck, liver or kidney cancer. The sequencing here drew on CD4+ or CD8+ T cells sorted from blood, taken in a trial of the OX40 agonist ivuxolimab. V usage is TRBV6-6 and J usage is TRBJ1-3; D perhaps matches TRBD1 (5 bases). The CDR3 loop is CASSYGTHGNTIYF. The CDR3 DNA is TGTGCCAGCAGTTACGGGACTCACGGAAACACCATATATTTT.